This TCR beta chain was profiled in a study of vaccination and CD4 T cells after COVID-19. Indicated treatment: approximately 11-day PBMC culture with coronavirus spike peptide pools or control peptides (ViraFEST assay). The V end was cut by 6 bases, the J end by 3 bases, with 11 bases between. Germline V gene lookup returns CDR1 MNHNS and CDR2 SASEGT. This CDR3 comprises 13 residues. This clonotype was seen more than once but under ten times. Antigen unknown. Once obtained from cultured CD4+ T cells, the DNA was sequenced using the Oncomine TCR Beta short-read assay. TCRdb fed the PCR reads into MiXCR, producing one record per CDR3 protein. The table shows roughly 16,000 distinct CDR3 sequences, with around 70% occurring only once.

The sample was CD4+ T cells from blood, cultured in vitro. This receptor was obtained from a human donor who had recovered from COVID-19. The chain carries TRBV6-1 and TRBJ1-1; D remains ambiguous. CDR3 amino acids: CASSLVGDTEAFF. For the CDR3, the DNA is TGTGCCAGCAGCTTAGTTGGGGACACTGAAGCTTTCTTT.